This T cell receptor beta chain originates from a study of blood T cell repertoires in COVID-19. Study background: Samples taken during acute and convalescent COVID-19 were collected in the United States, Italy and Spain. In each case, the material was cDNA or gDNA derived from T cells, B-cell-depleted T cells, or PBMCs.

In the study's own analysis: Scientists estimated how many nucleated cells there were by amplifying reference gene primers. The data were produced by immunoSEQ multiplex PCR, yet TCRdb's version contains in-frame clones alone and is incomplete. That table is the source of V, J and clone size, and D and trimming were worked out from the DNA. The sample has 95,000 to 150,000 clones; 75% to 85% are singletons. The CDR3 has 14 amino acids. Unmatched junction bases numbered 8, after V lost 7 bases and J lost 2 bases. Per germline, CDR1 SGDLS and CDR2 YYNGEE. Source material: peripheral blood. The J gene is TRBJ1-2, the V gene TRBV9, with TRBD1 matching over 7 bases. The receptor was isolated from a man between 40 and 49 years old with active or convalescent COVID-19. The CDR3: CASGLTGQNYGYTF. The CDR3 nucleotides read TGTGCCAGCGGGTTGACAGGGCAGAACTATGGCTACACCTTC. The full variable domain, rest sourced from reference TRBV9 and TRBJ1-2, is DSGVTQTPKHLITATGQRVTLRCSPRSGDLSVYWYQQSLDQGLQFLIQYYNGEERAKGNILERFSAQQFPDLHSELNLSSLELGDSALYFCASGLTGQNYGYTFGSGTRLTVV.